These 21 T cell receptor beta chains were sequenced from one sample in a study of molecular identifiers for immune sequencing clone quantification. TCRdb fed the PCR reads into MiXCR, producing one record per CDR3 protein. In the table there are about 630,000 distinct CDR3 sequences, about 25% of which are singletons. The sequenced sample consisted of naive CD8+ T cells from blood, with Jurkat cell RNA spiked in. Subset reported: FACS-sorted CD8+CD4-CCR7+CD45RA+ naive T cells. All receptors derive from a human donor in good health. Some libraries in this study had Jurkat cell RNA spiked in.

This clonotype was observed a handful of times. V and J are TRBV4-1 and TRBJ1-2; 7 bases agree with TRBD1. The trim removed 5 bases at V and 6 bases at J, leaving 12 bases unmatched. Germline V CDR1 and CDR2: MGHRA, YSYEKL. The CDR3 is made up of 15 amino acids. The CDR3 nucleotides read TGCGCCAGCAGCTCGTGGGACAGCATCCGCCATGGCTACACCTTC. Protein sequence: CASSSWDSIRHGYTF.

This clonotype was detected many times. V gene TRBV29-1 combines with J gene TRBJ1-1, with 8 bases aligning to TRBD1. This CDR3 comprises 11 residues. With V trimmed by 2 bases and J by 7 bases, 0 bases remained unmatched. Germline V gene data show CDR1 as SQVTM and CDR2 as ANQGSEA. The CDR3 region is CSVETGGEAFF. The CDR3 region has the DNA TGCAGCGTTGAAACAGGGGGTGAAGCTTTCTTT.

This clonotype was counted ten times or more. The rearrangement joins TRBV14 to TRBJ1-1; no clear D. The CDR3 contains 13 residues. Germline CDR1 reads SGHDN; CDR2 reads FVKESK. The V end lost 4 bases, the J end lost 5 bases, and 11 bases lay between the germline ends. DNA for the CDR3: TGTGCCAGCAGCCCTACAACGAAGACTGAAGCTTTCTTT. Translation: CASSPTTKTEAFF.

There are a few counts of this clonotype. The rearrangement links TRBV4-3 to TRBJ2-7, with TRBD2 as a possible D gene (7 bases). The V end was cut by 0 bases, the J end by 6 bases, with 12 bases between. CDR3 length equals 14 residues. Germline V gene lookup returns CDR1 LGHNA and CDR2 YSLEER. CDR3 amino acids: CASSQDSGGSEQYF. The CDR3 coding sequence is TGCGCCAGCAGCCAAGATTCGGGGGGCTCCGAGCAGTACTTC.

To note about this clonotype: Sequence at one end of the junction differs from germline and may be a read error. The V and J genes are TRBV28 and TRBJ2-2; D might be TRBD2 (6 bases). CDR3 length equals 18 residues. The V gene's germline CDR1 is MDHEN and CDR2 SYDVKM. CDR3 sequence: CASGFTIAEGMDTGELFF. In DNA, the CDR3 is TGTGCCAGCGGTTTCACGATAGCGGAAGGAATGGACACCGGGGAGCTGTTTTTT.

The chain combines TRBV12-3 or TRBV12-4 with TRBJ2-1; 8 nucleotides align to TRBD2. The CDR3 contains 14 residues. The trim removed 8 bases at V and 1 base at J, leaving 4 bases unmatched. This chain's CDR3 is CASHSSGSYNEQFF. For the CDR3, the DNA is TGTGCCAGCCACTCTAGCGGGTCCTACAATGAGCAGTTCTTC.

This clonotype was seen a handful of times. V usage is TRBV13 and J usage is TRBJ1-4; D is uncertain. CDR1 and CDR2 from the germline V gene are PRHDT and FYEKMQ (reference sequence). The CDR3 is 14 residues long. V lost 7 bases to trimming and J lost 3 bases, with 12 bases between them. CDR3 region: CASTTRRSNEKLFF. CDR3 sequence (DNA): TGTGCCAGCACCACGAGAAGATCTAATGAAAAACTGTTTTTT.

The V gene is TRBV6-5, the J gene TRBJ1-1; 7 bases match TRBD1. CDR3 length: 15 amino acids. Germline lookup yields CDR1 MNHEY and CDR2 SVGAGI. Trimming cost V 1 base and J 6 bases; bases outside gene matches: 8. The CDR3 bases are TGTGCCAGCAGTTACTTGAATGACAGGGCGCCTGAAGCTTTCTTT. Protein product: CASSYLNDRAPEAFF.

In regard to this clonotype: Mismatch with germline at one junction end may stem from a read error. The V call is TRBV7-9, the J call TRBJ2-7; TRBD2 might be the D (6 bases). The CDR3 has 14 residues. Looked up from germline, CDR1 is SEHNR and CDR2 is FQNEAQ (reference sequence). In nucleotides, the CDR3 is TGTGTCAGCAGCTCCCGGAGGGGCCCTCTCGAGCAGTACTTC. It codes for CVSSSRRGPLEQYF.

To note about this clonotype: A read error may be the cause here, since a much bigger clone is one base away. The rearrangement uses TRBV14 and TRBJ2-5; D perhaps matches TRBD2 (6 bases). This CDR3 is built from 14 residues. V lost 3 bases and J lost 10, with 18 bases in between. Germline CDR1 reads SGHDN; CDR2 reads FVKESK. The CDR3 coding sequence is TGTGCCAGCAGCCACGAGGAGGAGGTCGGGGGCCAGTACTTC. This encodes CASSHEEEVGGQYF.

V gene TRBV16 combines with J gene TRBJ1-1; no clear D. The CDR3 length is 13 residues. The V and J ends lost 3 bases and 2 bases respectively, with 7 bases between them. Germline CDR1 KGHSY, CDR2 FQNENV. Here the CDR3 reads CASSHTINTEAFF. CDR3 in DNA: TGTGCCAGCAGCCACACGATTAACACTGAAGCTTTCTTT.

About this clonotype itself: Being one base from a much bigger clone, this may be a read error. The gene calls are TRBV7-9 and TRBJ1-4; TRBD1 agrees at 10 bases. J gave up 1 base and V 11 bases, and 7 bases lay outside the gene matches. The germline V gene has CDR1 SEHNR and CDR2 FQNEAQ (reference sequence). The CDR3 loop spans 15 amino acids. This chain's CDR3 is CAGQDRGRTNEKLFF. CDR3 bases: TGTGCCGGCCAAGACAGGGGGCGAACTAATGAAAAACTGTTTTTT.

The V and J genes are TRBV5-1 and TRBJ2-7; no clear D gene. Germline CDR1 SGHRS, CDR2 YFSETQ. V shed 0 bases and J shed 6 bases, with 10 bases lying between them. The CDR3 extends over 13 amino acids. The CDR3 reads CASSLVVGSEQYF. The CDR3 DNA reads as TGCGCCAGCAGCTTGGTGGTGGGAAGCGAGCAGTACTTC.

The chain couples TRBV4-1 to TRBJ1-1; weak D call: TRBD1 (5 bases). CDR3 length: 15 amino acids. The V gene's germline CDR1 is MGHRA and CDR2 YSYEKL. Trimming stripped 1 base from V and 1 base from J, with 10 bases between. The DNA of the CDR3 is TGCGCCAGCAGCCAAGCCAAGGGGACGAACACTGAAGCTTTCTTT. Protein: CASSQAKGTNTEAFF.

In this sample, this clonotype turned up many times. V gene TRBV6-5 combines with J gene TRBJ1-3; 7 bases are shared with TRBD1. Germline-derived CDR1 and CDR2 are MNHEY and SVGAGI. The CDR3 totals 15 residues. With 7 bases clipped from V and 4 bases from J, the junction kept 10 bases outside the gene matches. This CDR3 is CASKTTGVSGNTIYF. CDR3 coding DNA: TGTGCCAGCAAGACCACAGGGGTATCCGGAAACACCATATATTTT.

This clonotype came up a few times. The chain recombines TRBV10-3 with TRBJ2-7; D might be TRBD2 (6 bases). CDR1 is ENHRY, CDR2 SYGVKD, per germline. The CDR3 covers 16 residues. V lost 3 bases and J 2 bases, leaving 17 bases between the germline ends. The CDR3 protein is CAISEGSGGRPYEQYF. DNA of the CDR3: TGTGCCATCAGTGAAGGATCTGGAGGGCGCCCCTACGAGCAGTACTTC.

The V and J genes are TRBV19 and TRBJ2-7; weak D call: TRBD1 (8 bases). Germline assignment: CDR1 LNHDA and CDR2 SQIVND (reference sequence). The CDR3 is 14 residues long. The ends were cut back, 3 bases at V and 2 bases at J, with 11 bases in the middle. The DNA of the CDR3 is TGTGCCAGTAGTATTACAGGGGGGGCCTACGAGCAGTACTTC. It encodes CASSITGGAYEQYF.

On this clonotype: The CDR3 ends on some other residue instead of the conserved phenylalanine or tryptophan, so this is likely a read error. The rearrangement uses TRBV12-3 or TRBV12-4 and TRBJ2-2; no clear D. The CDR3 extends over 14 amino acids. The CDR3 here is CASSSPLHTVELFV. The CDR3 DNA reads TGTGCCAGCAGTTCGCCCCTCCACACCGTGGAGCTGTTTGTT.

This clonotype was seen once. The genes are TRBV12-3 or TRBV12-4 and TRBJ1-1; 8 bases fit TRBD1. V lost 11 bases to trimming and J lost 0 bases; unmatched junction nucleotides: 8. This CDR3 contains 14 residues. The CDR3 DNA reads TGTGCCGGCAATCCGGGACAGGTGAACACTGAAGCTTTCTTT. Translating gives CAGNPGQVNTEAFF.

This clonotype was detected many times. The chain carries TRBV6-2 or TRBV6-3 and TRBJ2-2; D remains ambiguous. V shed 3 bases and J shed 2 bases, with 7 bases lying between them. The CDR3 runs 14 residues. CDR1 and CDR2 (germline): MNHEY, SVGEGT. This chain's CDR3 is CASSYPENTGELFF. CDR3 bases: TGTGCCAGCAGTTATCCGGAAAACACCGGGGAGCTGTTTTTT.

This clonotype was seen repeatedly, ten times or more. J is TRBJ2-3 and V is TRBV20-1; 8 bases fit TRBD2. Germline CDR1 is DFQATT and CDR2 is SNEGSKA (reference sequence). This CDR3 is built from 16 residues. V was clipped by 0 bases and J by 1 base; unmatched bases: 6. CDR3 sequence: CSARDETSAGTDTQYF. CDR3 bases: TGCAGTGCTAGAGATGAGACTAGCGCGGGCACAGATACGCAGTATTTT.